This T cell receptor beta chain was profiled in a study of cytomegalovirus exposure and HLA in healthy donors. Study findings and constraints: By a later analysis, the bulk of CMV-associated TCR beta chains appeared HLA-restricted. Previously analyzed data showed that most TCR beta V segments were productive at a frequency of about 87% or about 30%. Most subjects had HLA-A and HLA-B alleles reportedly predicted accurately by TCR beta sequences. It was shown in a later analysis that HLA-associated TCR beta chains were more clonally expanded than other, equally common chains.

Concerning this clone itself: What it binds is unknown.

Trimming took off 4 bases at V and 0 bases at J, with 7 bases between the two ends. This CDR3 contains 14 residues. Germline V CDR1 and CDR2: SNHLY, FYNNEI. PCR used 60 Vbeta primers and 13 Jbeta primers. The protocol was immunoSEQ multiplex PCR, while the TCRdb copy is restricted to in-frame clones and leaves out a portion. The specimen's table records tens of thousands of clones. The chain couples TRBV2 to TRBJ1-5, with unresolved D. Sequenced sample: PBMCs. This sequence originates from a human donor in good health. Written as DNA, the CDR3 is TGTGCCAGCAGTGGAGACTATAGCAATCAGCCCCAGCATTTT. Translation gives CASSGDYSNQPQHF.